A selection of T cell receptor beta chains follows, all from one sample in a study of Ad26.COV2.S vaccination and SARS-CoV-2 variants. This table comes from immunoSEQ multiplex PCR, and its TCRdb copy is limited to in-frame clones, with some not included. This table has around 420,000 clones, approximately 90% appearing once. The sample consisted of peripheral blood, taken in a trial of Ad26.COV2.S vaccine versus placebo. The receptors here all came from a person between 18 and 65 years old who received the Ad26.COV2.S COVID-19 vaccine or a placebo. Each CDR3 is given with its conserved first and last residue. A D gene is named only where the DNA matches it firmly. Clone size appears in some rows only: once, few, many, or a class for an expanded clone.

j_gene | d_gene | abundance | v_gene | CDR3nt | CDR3aa
TRBJ2-1 | TRBD1 | NA | TRBV10-3 | TGTGCCATCAGTGTTCCTCCCGGGGCCGACAGGGGGCGGAATGAGCAGTTCTTC | CAISVPPGADRGRNEQFF
TRBJ1-1 | NA | NA | TRBV18 | TGTGCCAGCTCAAGAGGAACAGCCACCGCTGAAGCTTTCTTT | CASSRGTATAEAFF
TRBJ1-2 | TRBD1 | NA | TRBV6-5 | TGTGCCAGCAGTTTACAGGGGTATGGCTACACCTTC | CASSLQGYGYTF
TRBJ2-2 | NA | NA | TRBV28 | TGTGCCAGCGACGGAAACGCGAACACCGGGGAGCTGTTTTTT | CASDGNANTGELFF
TRBJ2-7 | TRBD1 | once | TRBV5-5 | TGTGCCAGCAGCTTTGCAGGGGGCGGCATTTACGAGCAGTACTTC | CASSFAGGGIYEQYF
TRBJ1-2 | NA | NA | TRBV5-1 | TGCGCCAGCAGCCCCGCCCCAGGATTATATGGCTACACCTTC | CASSPAPGLYGYTF
TRBJ1-5 | NA | NA | TRBV4-1 | TGCGCCAGCAGCCAAGATGCCAGGGTGAGGGGTCAGCCCCAGCATTTT | CASSQDARVRGQPQHF
TRBJ2-2 | NA | NA | TRBV4-1 | TGCGCCAGCAGCCATCCCAGGGTAACCGGGGAGCTGTTTTTT | CASSHPRVTGELFF
TRBJ2-1 | NA | NA | TRBV5-6 | TGTGCCAGCAGCTTGGAGAATCCTTACAATGAGCAGTTCTTC | CASSLENPYNEQFF
TRBJ1-2 | TRBD1 | NA | TRBV27 | TGTGCCAGCAGTTGGGGGACAGGGGAGGGCTACACCTTC | CASSWGTGEGYTF
TRBJ2-7 | NA | NA | TRBV24-1 | TGTGCCACCCAGCAGGGTTTGGGCGAGCAGTACTTC | CATQQGLGEQYF
TRBJ2-7 | NA | NA | TRBV4-1 | TGCGCCAGCAGCCAAGGACCCGCGGGCTACGAGCAGTACTTC | CASSQGPAGYEQYF
TRBJ2-5 | NA | NA | TRBV5-4 | TGTGCCAGCAGCATATACCGGGGAGCGGATCAAGAGACCCAGTACTTC | CASSIYRGADQETQYF
TRBJ2-1 | NA | NA | TRBV15 | TGTGCCACCGGGGCCAATGAGCAGTTCTTC | CATGANEQFF
TRBJ1-2 | NA | NA | TRBV3-1/TRBV3-2 | TGTGCCAGCAGCCCGTTCCCCCAGGGGAGCTATGGCTACACCTTC | CASSPFPQGSYGYTF
TRBJ1-2 | NA | NA | TRBV14 | TGTGCCAGCAGCCTAGGACAGCACTATGGCTACACCTTC | CASSLGQHYGYTF
TRBJ1-2 | NA | NA | TRBV18 | TGTGCCAGCTCACTCGAGGGCCCTAACTATGGCTACACCTTC | CASSLEGPNYGYTF
TRBJ2-1 | NA | NA | TRBV9 | TGTGCCAGCAGCGTAGGGGAGGTCAGTGAGGACAATGAGCAGTTCTTC | CASSVGEVSEDNEQFF
TRBJ1-2 | TRBD1 | NA | TRBV12-5 | TGTGCTAGTGGTTTGGGGGGGACAGAGTTTAACTATGGCTACACCTTC | CASGLGGTEFNYGYTF
TRBJ1-2 | NA | once | TRBV3-1/TRBV3-2 | TGTGCCAGCAGCCCCGGTGCAAAAGGGTATGGCTACACCTTC | CASSPGAKGYGYTF
TRBJ2-1 | TRBD1 | NA | TRBV7-8 | TGTGCCAGCAGCTTATGGACAGGGGGCGCCTACAATGAGCAGTTCTTC | CASSLWTGGAYNEQFF
TRBJ2-5 | NA | NA | TRBV27 | TGTGCCAGCAGTTTTGGCGGGGGCCCGGGGGAGACCCAGTACTTC | CASSFGGGPGETQYF
TRBJ2-7 | NA | NA | TRBV5-1 | TGCGCCAGCAGCTTGGGACCGGGTGGGGAGCAGTACTTC | CASSLGPGGEQYF
TRBJ1-6 | NA | NA | TRBV5-1 | TGCGCCAGCAGTCGGGACACGGACAATTCACCCCTCCACTTT | CASSRDTDNSPLHF
TRBJ2-7 | NA | NA | TRBV24-1 | TGTGCCACCAGTGATGCCTACGAGCAGTACTTC | CATSDAYEQYF
TRBJ1-5 | NA | NA | TRBV19 | TGTGCCAGTAGTACCCAGGCCTCGGTGAGTCAGCCCCAGCATTTT | CASSTQASVSQPQHF
TRBJ1-6 | NA | NA | TRBV4-1 | TGCGCCAGCAGCCAAACCGGGGAAGGGGAGAGTAATTCACCCCTCCACTTT | CASSQTGEGESNSPLHF
TRBJ2-2 | TRBD2 | once | TRBV7-2 | TGTGCCAGCAGCTTAGAGGCGCGGGGGGCGTTGACCGGGGAGCTGTTTTTT | CASSLEARGALTGELFF
TRBJ1-2 | NA | NA | TRBV12-3/TRBV12-4 | TGTGCCAGCAGCTCTGGATACTGGTATGGCTACACCTTC | CASSSGYWYGYTF
TRBJ2-1 | NA | NA | TRBV6-2/TRBV6-3 | TGTGCCAGCAGTTACCTACAGGGATACAATGAGCAGTTCTTC | CASSYLQGYNEQFF
TRBJ2-1 | NA | NA | TRBV19 | TGTGCCAGTAGTATGGGAGAGGGGAATGAGCAGTTCTTC | CASSMGEGNEQFF
TRBJ1-2 | NA | NA | TRBV6-1 | TGTGCCAGCAGTGAAAATACGAACTATGGCTACACCTTC | CASSENTNYGYTF
TRBJ1-2 | TRBD1 | NA | TRBV6-5 | TGTGCCAGCAGTTACTCCAGGGGGCAGAACTATGGCTACACCTTC | CASSYSRGQNYGYTF
TRBJ2-5 | TRBD1 | NA | TRBV9 | TGTGCCAGCAGCGAGGGGGACAGTCAAGAGACCCAGTACTTC | CASSEGDSQETQYF
TRBJ1-2 | NA | few | TRBV2 | TGTGCCAGCAGTGAGCAGGGGAGCTATGGCTACACCTTC | CASSEQGSYGYTF
TRBJ2-5 | NA | NA | TRBV9 | TGTGCCAGCAGCGCGAAATACCGGGAGACCCAGTACTTC | CASSAKYRETQYF
TRBJ1-3 | TRBD1 | once | TRBV5-5 | TGTGCCAGCAGCTCCGGGACAGTAGGAAACACCATATATTTT | CASSSGTVGNTIYF
TRBJ2-1 | NA | NA | TRBV7-3 | NA | CASSLGRFGEGHPSSYNEQFF
TRBJ1-2 | TRBD1 | NA | TRBV6-6 | TGTGCCAGCAGCCTACAGGGGGCAAACTATGGCTACACCTTC | CASSLQGANYGYTF
TRBJ2-5 | NA | NA | TRBV4-3 | TGCGCCAGCAGCCAAGGAGGAACGGTCGTGGAAGAGACCCAGTACTTC | CASSQGGTVVEETQYF
TRBJ2-7 | NA | NA | TRBV9 | TGTGCCAGCAGCGGGCCTGGCGGGACGAGCTCCTACGAGCAGTACTTC | CASSGPGGTSSYEQYF
TRBJ2-1 | TRBD2 | NA | TRBV27 | TGTGCCAGCAGGCGGGGGGGCGTAATGAATGAGCAGTTCTTC | CASRRGGVMNEQFF
TRBJ2-7 | NA | NA | TRBV30 | TGTGCCTGGAGTGTACTCACAGGGTGGCCCTACGAGCAGTACTTC | CAWSVLTGWPYEQYF
TRBJ2-3 | NA | NA | TRBV6-5 | TGTGCCAGCAGTTCAGACAGGGAGGCAGATACGCAGTATTTT | CASSSDREADTQYF
TRBJ2-7 | TRBD2 | NA | TRBV19 | TGTGCCAGTAGTATGTGGCTAGCGGGGGGATACGAGCAGTACTTC | CASSMWLAGGYEQYF
TRBJ2-7 | NA | NA | TRBV30 | TGTGCCTGGAGTGAGAGGGGACTGGACTACGAGCAGTACTTC | CAWSERGLDYEQYF
TRBJ2-7 | TRBD2 | NA | TRBV7-2 | TGTGCCAGCAGCTTTAGCGGGGGGTCCTACGAGCAGTACTTC | CASSFSGGSYEQYF
TRBJ1-5 | TRBD1 | few | TRBV24-1 | TGTGCCACCAGTGATGGAGGGGGCGCGTATCAGCCCCAGCATTTT | CATSDGGGAYQPQHF
TRBJ2-5 | TRBD1 | once | TRBV30 | TGTGCCTGGAGCCCGGGACAGCTCCAAGAGACCCAGTACTTC | CAWSPGQLQETQYF
TRBJ1-1 | NA | few | TRBV2 | TGTGCCAGCCGGGACCGCTCTTTGAACACTGAAGCTTTCTTT | CASRDRSLNTEAFF
TRBJ1-5 | NA | NA | TRBV6-4 | TGTGCCAGCAGTGACCGGGGGGGGCAACAGCCCCAGCATTTT | CASSDRGGQQPQHF
TRBJ2-2 | NA | NA | TRBV5-1 | TGCGCCAGCAGCTTGGCAGTTTCCTCTCACACCGGGGAGCTGTTTTTT | CASSLAVSSHTGELFF
TRBJ2-5 | TRBD1 | NA | TRBV9 | TGTGCCAGCAGCGTTGGGGACAGGCAAGAGACCCAGTACTTC | CASSVGDRQETQYF
TRBJ1-2 | NA | few | TRBV20-1 | TGCAGTGCTAACAGGAATGGGGGCTACACCTTC | CSANRNGGYTF